Below are 4 T cell receptor beta chains sequenced from a single sample in a study of blood T cell repertoires in COVID-19. Assay used: immunoSEQ multiplex PCR; TCRdb lists only in-frame clones, some missing. The sample carries around 94,000 clones, 70% to 90% recorded once. The source material was peripheral blood. These receptors were taken from a middle-aged man with active COVID-19.

CDR3 region: CASRLGLAGGNEQFF. CDR3 nucleotide sequence: TGTGCCAGCAGGCTGGGACTAGCGGGGGGAAATGAGCAGTTCTTC. The J gene is TRBJ2-1, the V gene TRBV6-5; TRBD2 aligns across 15 bases. V lost 6 bases to trimming and J lost 7 bases; unmatched junction nucleotides: 4. This CDR3 has 15 residues. Germline V gene data show CDR1 as MNHEY and CDR2 as SVGAGI.

V is TRBV7-8 and J is TRBJ1-2; D remains ambiguous. Trimming removed 1 base at V and 5 bases at J, with 8 bases between. This CDR3 has 13 residues. Germline loops: CDR1 SGHVS, CDR2 FQNEAQ. The CDR3 nucleotides read TGTGCCAGCAGCTTAGACGGCGGGTATGGCTACACCTTC. Translated, it gives CASSLDGGYGYTF.

The V gene is TRBV4-1, the J gene TRBJ2-1, with D hard to call. Looked up from germline, CDR1 is MGHRA and CDR2 is YSYEKL. This CDR3 has 16 residues. With 2 bases removed from V and 4 bases from J, the gap between germline ends came to 15 bases. DNA of the CDR3: TGCGCCAGCAGCCAATTAGCTACGGTTCAGTACAATGAGCAGTTCTTC. Translating it yields CASSQLATVQYNEQFF.

This clone came up once. The chain is built from TRBV5-5 and TRBJ1-6; perhaps TRBD1 as D (6 bases). Per germline, CDR1 SGHKS and CDR2 YYEKEE (reference sequence). CDR3 length: 16 residues. V dropped 0 bases and J dropped 0 bases, with 7 bases sitting between them. This CDR3 is CASSLDRASYNSPLHF. CDR3 DNA sequence: TGTGCCAGCAGCTTGGACAGGGCCTCCTATAATTCACCCCTCCACTTT.